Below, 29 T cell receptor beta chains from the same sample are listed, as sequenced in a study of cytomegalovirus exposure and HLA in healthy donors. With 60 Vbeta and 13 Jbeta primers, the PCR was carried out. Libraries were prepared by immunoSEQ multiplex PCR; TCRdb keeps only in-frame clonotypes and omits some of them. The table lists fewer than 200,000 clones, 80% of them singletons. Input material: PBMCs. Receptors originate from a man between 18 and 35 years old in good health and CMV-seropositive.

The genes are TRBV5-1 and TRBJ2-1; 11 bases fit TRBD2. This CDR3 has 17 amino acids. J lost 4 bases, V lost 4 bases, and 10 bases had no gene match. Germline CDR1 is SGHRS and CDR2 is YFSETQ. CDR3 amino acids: CASSPPPGTSGYNEQFF. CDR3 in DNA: TGCGCCAGCAGCCCTCCACCCGGGACTAGCGGATACAATGAGCAGTTCTTC.

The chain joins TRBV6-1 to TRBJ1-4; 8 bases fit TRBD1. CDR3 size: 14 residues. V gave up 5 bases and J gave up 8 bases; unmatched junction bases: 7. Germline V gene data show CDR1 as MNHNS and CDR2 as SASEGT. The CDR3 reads CASSTGGIGEKLFF. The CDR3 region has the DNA TGTGCCAGCAGTACAGGGGGGATCGGCGAAAAACTGTTTTTT.

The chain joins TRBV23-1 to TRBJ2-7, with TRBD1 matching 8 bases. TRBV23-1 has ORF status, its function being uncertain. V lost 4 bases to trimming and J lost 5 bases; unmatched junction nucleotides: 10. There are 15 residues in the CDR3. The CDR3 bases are TGCGCCAGCAGTCCACCCGGACAGGGATCCCACGAGCAGTACTTC. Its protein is CASSPPGQGSHEQYF.

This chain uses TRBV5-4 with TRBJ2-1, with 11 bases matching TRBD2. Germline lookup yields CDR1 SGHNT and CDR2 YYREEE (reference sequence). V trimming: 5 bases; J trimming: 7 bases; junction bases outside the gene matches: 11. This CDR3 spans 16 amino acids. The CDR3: CASRGYGTSGRNEQFF. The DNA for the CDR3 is TGTGCCAGCAGGGGTTACGGGACTAGCGGTCGAAATGAGCAGTTCTTC.

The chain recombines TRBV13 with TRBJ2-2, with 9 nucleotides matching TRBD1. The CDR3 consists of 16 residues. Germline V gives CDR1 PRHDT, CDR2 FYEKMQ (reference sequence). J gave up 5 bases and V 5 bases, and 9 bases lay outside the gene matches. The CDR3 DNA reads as TGTGCCAGCAGCCCCGGGACAGGGATCAAAACCGGGGAGCTGTTTTTT. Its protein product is CASSPGTGIKTGELFF.

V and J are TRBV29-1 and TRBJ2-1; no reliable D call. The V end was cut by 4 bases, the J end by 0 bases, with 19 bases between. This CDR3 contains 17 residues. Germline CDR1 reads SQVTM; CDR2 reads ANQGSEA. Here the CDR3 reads CSVVAGRNPSSYNEQFF. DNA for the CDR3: TGCAGCGTTGTTGCAGGCCGGAACCCGAGCTCCTACAATGAGCAGTTCTTC.

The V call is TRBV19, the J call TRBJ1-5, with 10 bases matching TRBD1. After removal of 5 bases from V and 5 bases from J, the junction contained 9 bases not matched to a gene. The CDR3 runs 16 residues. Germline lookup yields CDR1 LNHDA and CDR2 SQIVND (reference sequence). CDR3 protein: CASSVGTGELHQPQHF. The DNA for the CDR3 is TGTGCCAGTAGTGTCGGGACAGGGGAATTACATCAGCCCCAGCATTTT.

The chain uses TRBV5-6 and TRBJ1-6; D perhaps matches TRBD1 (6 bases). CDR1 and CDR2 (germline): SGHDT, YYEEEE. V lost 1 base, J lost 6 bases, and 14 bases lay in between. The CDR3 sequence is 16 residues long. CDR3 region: CASSLTGHLGNSPLHF. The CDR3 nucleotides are TGTGCCAGCAGCTTGACGGGACATCTGGGTAATTCACCCCTCCACTTT.

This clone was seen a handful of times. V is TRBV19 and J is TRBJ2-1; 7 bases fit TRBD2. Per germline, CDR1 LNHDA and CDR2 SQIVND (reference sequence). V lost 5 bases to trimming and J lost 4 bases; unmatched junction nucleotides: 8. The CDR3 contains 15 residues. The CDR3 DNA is TGTGCCAGTAGTGCGCCGGGACTATCTTACAATGAGCAGTTCTTC. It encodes CASSAPGLSYNEQFF.

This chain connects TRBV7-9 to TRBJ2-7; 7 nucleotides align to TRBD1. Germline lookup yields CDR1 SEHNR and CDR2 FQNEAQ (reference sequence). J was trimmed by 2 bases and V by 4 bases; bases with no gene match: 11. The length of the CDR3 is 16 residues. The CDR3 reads CASSSDRDRRTYEQYF. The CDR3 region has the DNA TGTGCCAGCAGCTCTGACCGGGACAGAAGGACCTACGAGCAGTACTTC.

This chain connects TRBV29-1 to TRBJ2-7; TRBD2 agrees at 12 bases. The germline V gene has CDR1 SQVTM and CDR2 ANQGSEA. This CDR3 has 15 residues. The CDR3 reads CSATSGSRGSYEQYF. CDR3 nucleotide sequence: TGCAGTGCGACTAGCGGGAGTCGGGGCTCCTACGAGCAGTACTTC.

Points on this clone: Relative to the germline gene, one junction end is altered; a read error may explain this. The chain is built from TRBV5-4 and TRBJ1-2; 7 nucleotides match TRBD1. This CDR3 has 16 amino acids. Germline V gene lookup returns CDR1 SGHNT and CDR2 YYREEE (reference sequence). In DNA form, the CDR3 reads TGTGCCAGCAGCGACGATGGGACAGCGTTCAACTCTGGCTACACCTTC. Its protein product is CASSDDGTAFNSGYTF.

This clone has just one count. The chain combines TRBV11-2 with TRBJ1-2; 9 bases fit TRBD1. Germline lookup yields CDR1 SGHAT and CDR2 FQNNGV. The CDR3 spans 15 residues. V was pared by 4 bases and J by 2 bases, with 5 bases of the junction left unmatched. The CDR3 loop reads CASSSGTGYNYGYTF. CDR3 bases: TGTGCCAGCAGCTCAGGGACAGGGTACAACTATGGCTACACCTTC. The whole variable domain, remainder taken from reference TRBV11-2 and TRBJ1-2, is EAGVAQSPRYKIIEKRQSVAFWCNPISGHATLYWYQQILGQGPKLLIQFQNNGVVDDSQLPKDRFSAERLKGVDSTLKIQPAKLEDSAVYLCASSSGTGYNYGYTFGSGTRLTVV.

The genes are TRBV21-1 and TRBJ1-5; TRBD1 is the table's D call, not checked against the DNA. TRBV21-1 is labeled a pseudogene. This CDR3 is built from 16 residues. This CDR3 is CASSNCSRHSNQPQHF. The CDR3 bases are TGTGCCAGCAGCAATTGTTCCAGACATAGCAATCAGCCCCAGCATTTT.

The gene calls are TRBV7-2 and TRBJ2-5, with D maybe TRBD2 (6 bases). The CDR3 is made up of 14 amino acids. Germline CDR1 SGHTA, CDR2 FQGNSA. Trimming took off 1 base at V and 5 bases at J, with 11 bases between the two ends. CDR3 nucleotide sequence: TGTGCCAGCAGCTTAGAGTCAGGGAGGGAGACCCAGTACTTC. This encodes CASSLESGRETQYF.

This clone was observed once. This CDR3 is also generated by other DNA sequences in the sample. The CDR3, as DNA: TGTGCCAGCAGTGAGGCGGGGGGCTATGGCTACACCTTC. Amino acids: CASSEAGGYGYTF. The rearrangement uses TRBV2 and TRBJ1-2, with D perhaps matching TRBD1 (5 bases). The CDR3 has 13 amino acids. The V end was cut by 3 bases, the J end by 4 bases, with 9 bases between. The germline gives CDR1 SNHLY, CDR2 FYNNEI.

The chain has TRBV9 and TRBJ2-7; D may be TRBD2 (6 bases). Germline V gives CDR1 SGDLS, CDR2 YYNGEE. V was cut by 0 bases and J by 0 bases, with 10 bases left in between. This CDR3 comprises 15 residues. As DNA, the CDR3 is TGTGCCAGCAGCGTAGGACCGGGGGTCTCCTACGAGCAGTACTTC. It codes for CASSVGPGVSYEQYF.

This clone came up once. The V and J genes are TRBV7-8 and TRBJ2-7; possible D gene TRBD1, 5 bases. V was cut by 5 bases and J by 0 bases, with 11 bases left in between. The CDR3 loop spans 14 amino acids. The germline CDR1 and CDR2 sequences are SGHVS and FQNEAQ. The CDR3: CASSPLRDSYEQYF. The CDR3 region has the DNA TGTGCCAGCAGCCCACTCAGGGACTCCTACGAGCAGTACTTC. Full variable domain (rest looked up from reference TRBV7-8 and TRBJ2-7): GAGVSQSPRYKVAKRGQDVALRCDPISGHVSLFWYQQALGQGPEFLTYFQNEAQLDKSGLPSDRFFAERPEGSVSTLKIQRTQQEDSAVYLCASSPLRDSYEQYFGPGTRLTVT.

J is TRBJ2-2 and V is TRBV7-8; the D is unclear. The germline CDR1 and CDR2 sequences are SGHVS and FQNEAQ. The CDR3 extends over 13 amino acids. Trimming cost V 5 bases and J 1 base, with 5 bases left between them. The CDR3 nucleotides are TGTGCCAGCAGCCCTAAGAACACCGGGGAGCTGTTTTTT. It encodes CASSPKNTGELFF.

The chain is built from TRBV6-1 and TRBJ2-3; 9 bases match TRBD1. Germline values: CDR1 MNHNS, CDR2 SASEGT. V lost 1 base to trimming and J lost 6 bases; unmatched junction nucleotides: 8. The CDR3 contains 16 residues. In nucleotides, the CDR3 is TGTGCCAGCAGTGAAGGGGGGACAGGGCTGATCGATACGCAGTATTTT. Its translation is CASSEGGTGLIDTQYF.

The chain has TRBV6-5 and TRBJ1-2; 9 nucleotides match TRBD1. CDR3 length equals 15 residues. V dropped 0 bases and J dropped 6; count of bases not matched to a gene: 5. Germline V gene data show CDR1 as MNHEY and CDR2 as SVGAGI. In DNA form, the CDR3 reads TGTGCCAGCAGTTACTCTACAGGGGGCCGGGATGGCTACACCTTC. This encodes CASSYSTGGRDGYTF.

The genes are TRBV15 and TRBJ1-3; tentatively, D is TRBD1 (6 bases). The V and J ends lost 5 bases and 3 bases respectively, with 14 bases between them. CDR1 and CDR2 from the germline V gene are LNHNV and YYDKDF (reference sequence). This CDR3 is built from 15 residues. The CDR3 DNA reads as TGTGCCACCAGCTTGGAACAGGGCTATGGAAACACCATATATTTT. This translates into CATSLEQGYGNTIYF. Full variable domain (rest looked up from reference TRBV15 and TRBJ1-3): DAMVIQNPRYQVTQFGKPVTLSCSQTLNHNVMYWYQQKSSQAPKLLFHYYDKDFNNEADTPDNFQSRRPNTSFCFLDIRSPGLGDTAMYLCATSLEQGYGNTIYFGEGSWLTVV.

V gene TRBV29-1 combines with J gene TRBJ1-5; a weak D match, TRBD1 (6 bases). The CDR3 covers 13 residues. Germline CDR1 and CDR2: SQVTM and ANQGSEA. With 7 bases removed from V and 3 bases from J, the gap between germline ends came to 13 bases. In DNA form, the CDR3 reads TGCAGCGCCCGGGACAACATCAATCAGCCCCAGCATTTT. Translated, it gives CSARDNINQPQHF.

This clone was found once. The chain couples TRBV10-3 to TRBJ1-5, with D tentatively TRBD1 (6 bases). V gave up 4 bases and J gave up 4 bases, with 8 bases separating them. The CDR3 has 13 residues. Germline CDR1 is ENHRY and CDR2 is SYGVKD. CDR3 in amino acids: CAISGQVNQPQHF. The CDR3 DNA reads TGTGCCATCAGTGGACAGGTTAATCAGCCCCAGCATTTT.

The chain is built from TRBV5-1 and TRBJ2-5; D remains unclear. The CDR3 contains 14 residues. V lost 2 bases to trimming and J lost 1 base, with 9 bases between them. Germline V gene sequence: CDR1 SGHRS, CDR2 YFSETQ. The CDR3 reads CASSFSSIQETQYF. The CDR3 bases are TGCGCCAGCAGCTTTTCCTCTATCCAAGAGACCCAGTACTTC.

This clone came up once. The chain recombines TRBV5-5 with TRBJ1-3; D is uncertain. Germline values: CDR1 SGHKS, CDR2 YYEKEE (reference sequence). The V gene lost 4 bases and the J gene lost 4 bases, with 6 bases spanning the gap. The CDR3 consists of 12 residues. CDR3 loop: CASSPRGNTIYF. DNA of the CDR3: TGTGCCAGCAGCCCTCGGGGAAACACCATATATTTT. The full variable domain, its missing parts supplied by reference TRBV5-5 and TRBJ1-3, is DAGVTQSPTHLIKTRGQQVTLRCSPISGHKSVSWYQQVLGQGPQFIFQYYEKEERGRGNFPDRFSARQFPNYSSELNVNALLLGDSALYLCASSPRGNTIYFGEGSWLTVV.

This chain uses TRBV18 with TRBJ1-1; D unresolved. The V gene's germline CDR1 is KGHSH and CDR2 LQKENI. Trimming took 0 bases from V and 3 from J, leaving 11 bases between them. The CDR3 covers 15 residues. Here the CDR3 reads CASSPPSLAYTEAFF. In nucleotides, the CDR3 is TGTGCCAGCTCACCACCTAGCTTAGCTTACACTGAAGCTTTCTTT.

The CDR3: CASSSLNTQYF. CDR3 DNA: TGTGCCAGCAGTTCGCTAAATACGCAGTATTTT. This sequence joins TRBV6-5 and TRBJ2-3; no firm D call. The germline V gene encodes CDR1 MNHEY and CDR2 SVGAGI. V was pared by 4 bases and J by 7 bases, with 6 bases between. This CDR3 comprises 11 residues.

In DNA form, the CDR3 reads TGTGCCAGCAGGCCCCCCGGGGGGCTCGAGACCCAGTACTTC. Translation gives CASRPPGGLETQYF. The genes are TRBV6-1 and TRBJ2-5; TRBD2 is a possible D gene (7 bases). The germline CDR1 and CDR2 sequences are MNHNS and SASEGT. V lost 6 bases and J lost 5, with 16 bases in between. The length of the CDR3 is 14 residues.